These 21 T cell receptor beta chains share one sample of origin, sequenced in a study of T cell responses to AZD1222 COVID-19 vaccine. Generated by immunoSEQ multiplex PCR, the TCRdb table keeps only in-frame clones and is missing some. This sample has roughly 150,000 clones, with roughly 94% found just once. Source: peripheral blood, taken 28 days after the second AZD1222 dose. Every receptor here comes from an adult who received the AZD1222 COVID-19 vaccine.

DNA of the CDR3: TGCGCCAGCAGCCTAGACAGTCATCGAAACACCGGGGAGCTGTTTTTT. Translation gives CASSLDSHRNTGELFF. This chain connects TRBV5-1 to TRBJ2-2; tentatively, D is TRBD1 (5 bases). CDR1 and CDR2 (germline): SGHRS, YFSETQ. This CDR3 spans 16 amino acids. V lost 4 bases to trimming and J lost 2 bases, with 15 bases between them.

This clone has just one count. The chain carries TRBV18 and TRBJ1-3; D is ambiguous. Germline loops: CDR1 KGHSH, CDR2 LQKENI. With 2 bases removed from V and 0 bases from J, the gap between germline ends came to 11 bases. The length of the CDR3 is 16 residues. The CDR3 reads CASSPDVLSSGNTIYF. The CDR3, as DNA: TGTGCCAGCTCACCAGACGTCCTCTCCTCTGGAAACACCATATATTTT.

The V call is TRBV29-1, the J call TRBJ1-1, with a tentative D call TRBD1 (5 bases). Germline CDR1 reads SQVTM; CDR2 reads ANQGSEA. This CDR3 has 14 amino acids. V lost 4 bases and J lost 1, with 13 bases in between. CDR3 sequence reads: CSVAWGSGNTEAFF. CDR3 coding DNA: TGCAGCGTTGCCTGGGGCTCGGGGAACACTGAAGCTTTCTTT.

This chain joins TRBV5-1 and TRBJ2-7, with TRBD1 matching 7 bases. V was clipped by 0 bases and J by 2 bases; unmatched bases: 5. The V gene's germline CDR1 is SGHRS and CDR2 YFSETQ. This CDR3 comprises 15 residues. CDR3 bases: TGCGCCAGCAGCTTGGGGACAGGATCAGCCTACGAGCAGTACTTC. Residues: CASSLGTGSAYEQYF.

The chain recombines TRBV11-1 with TRBJ1-5; D ambiguous. CDR3 size: 14 residues. Between the trimmed V and J ends, which lost 2 bases and 3 bases, there was a span of 8 bases. Germline-derived CDR1 and CDR2 are SGHAT and FQDESV (reference sequence). The CDR3 DNA reads TGTGCCAGCAGCTTACACCCTTCCAATCAGCCCCAGCATTTT. Translating gives CASSLHPSNQPQHF. The whole variable domain, remainder taken from reference TRBV11-1 and TRBJ1-5, is EAEVAQSPRYKITEKSQAVAFWCDPISGHATLYWYRQILGQGPELLVQFQDESVVDDSQLPKDRFSAERLKGVDSTLKIQPAELGDSAMYLCASSLHPSNQPQHFGDGTRLSIL.

This rearrangement joins TRBV24-1 to TRBJ2-2; TRBD1 is a possible D gene (6 bases). V lost 2 bases to trimming and J lost 3 bases, with 12 bases between them. This CDR3 has 16 residues. CDR1 is KGHDR, CDR2 SFDVKD, per germline. CDR3 DNA: TGTGCCACCAGTGATTCCCGTAGGGGGTACACCGGGGAGCTGTTTTTT. Translated: CATSDSRRGYTGELFF.

The CDR3 DNA sequence: TGTGCCAGCAAGCCGGCCAGGACCTCCTACGAGCAGTACTTC. It codes for CASKPARTSYEQYF. V is TRBV6-5 and J is TRBJ2-7, with D unresolved. CDR3 length: 14 amino acids. Trimming took 7 bases from V and 0 from J, leaving 13 bases between them. Germline V lookup: CDR1 MNHEY, CDR2 SVGAGI.

The chain recombines TRBV18 with TRBJ1-1; D uncertain. Trimming took 2 bases from V and 0 from J, leaving 10 bases between them. This CDR3 spans 15 amino acids. The V gene's germline CDR1 is KGHSH and CDR2 LQKENI. The CDR3 sequence: CASSPKRDVNTEAFF. In nucleotides, the CDR3 is TGTGCCAGCTCACCAAAAAGAGACGTGAACACTGAAGCTTTCTTT.

This rearrangement joins TRBV18 to TRBJ2-1, with 9 bases that match TRBD2. Unmatched junction bases numbered 17, after V lost 2 bases and J lost 9 bases. Germline V gene data show CDR1 as KGHSH and CDR2 as LQKENI. This CDR3 spans 18 amino acids. The CDR3 nucleotides read TGTGCCAGCTCACCAATTGTATCGGCGGGAGGGTCGTTCGCTGAGCAGTTCTTC. Translation: CASSPIVSAGGSFAEQFF.

This clone was detected once. CDR3 amino acids: CAWSSGASGYNSPLHF. In nucleotides, the CDR3 is TGTGCCTGGAGCTCAGGGGCGTCAGGTTATAATTCACCCCTCCACTTT. The rearrangement links TRBV30 to TRBJ1-6; tentative D call: TRBD1 (6 bases). V lost 3 bases to trimming and J lost 4 bases, with 16 bases between them. The germline CDR1 and CDR2 sequences are GTSNPN and SVGIG (reference sequence). The CDR3 is 16 residues long.

V gene TRBV15 combines with J gene TRBJ2-7, with D tentatively TRBD2 (6 bases). The CDR3 loop spans 14 amino acids. The V gene lost 6 bases and the J gene lost 0 bases, with 12 bases spanning the gap. CDR1 is LNHNV, CDR2 YYDKDF, per germline (reference sequence). The CDR3: CATSPAGSSYEQYF. CDR3 nucleotides: TGTGCCACCAGTCCGGCGGGGAGCTCCTACGAGCAGTACTTC.

V gene TRBV5-1 combines with J gene TRBJ1-1; the D is unclear. V dropped 0 bases and J dropped 1 base, with 4 bases sitting between them. Germline V gene data show CDR1 as SGHRS and CDR2 as YFSETQ. The CDR3 length is 13 residues. Written as DNA, the CDR3 is TGCGCCAGCAGCTTGGGCAAGAACACTGAAGCTTTCTTT. Protein: CASSLGKNTEAFF. Full variable domain (outside the CDR3, taken from reference TRBV5-1 and TRBJ1-1): KAGVTQTPRYLIKTRGQQVTLSCSPISGHRSVSWYQQTPGQGLQFLFEYFSETQRNKGNFPGRFSGRQFSNSRSEMNVSTLELGDSALYLCASSLGKNTEAFFGQGTRLTVV.

The rearrangement links TRBV5-6 to TRBJ2-7; possibly TRBD1 for D (5 bases). The CDR3 runs to 15 residues. V lost 0 bases and J lost 0, with 10 bases in between. Germline CDR1 and CDR2: SGHDT and YYEEEE. The CDR3 sequence is CASSLGRVGSYEQYF. For the CDR3, the DNA is TGTGCCAGCAGCTTGGGCAGGGTCGGCTCCTACGAGCAGTACTTC.

The J gene is TRBJ2-7, the V gene TRBV11-2; TRBD1 matches at 8 bases. Looked up from germline, CDR1 is SGHAT and CDR2 is FQNNGV. J lost 5 bases, V lost 5 bases, and 8 bases had no gene match. The CDR3 is made up of 14 amino acids. The CDR3 coding sequence is TGTGCCAGCAGCCCCAGACAGGGGAGCCACGAGCAGTACTTC. Amino acids: CASSPRQGSHEQYF.

Worth noting for this clone: One junction end disagrees with the germline gene, perhaps due to a read error. This chain links TRBV23-1 with TRBJ2-3; weak D call: TRBD2 (5 bases). TRBV23-1 is given ORF status, its function remaining uncertain. This CDR3 region has 15 residues. CDR3 amino acids: CASSQIAQSTDTQYF. In nucleotides, the CDR3 is TGCGCCAGTAGTCAAATAGCGCAGAGCACAGATACGCAGTATTTT.

J is TRBJ2-1 and V is TRBV30, with D perhaps matching TRBD2 (7 bases). CDR1 and CDR2 (germline): GTSNPN, SVGIG (reference sequence). This CDR3 has 13 amino acids. The V and J ends lost 2 bases and 8 bases respectively, with 13 bases between them. The CDR3 bases are TGTGCCTGGAGTTCTGGGGGGGCGGATGAGCAGTTCTTC. This sequence encodes CAWSSGGADEQFF.

This chain connects TRBV28 to TRBJ2-1, with 9 bases aligning to TRBD1. The V segment lost 4 bases and the J segment 10 bases; nucleotides outside the gene matches: 11. The CDR3 runs 15 residues. From germline, CDR1 is MDHEN and CDR2 SYDVKM. CDR3 DNA sequence: TGTGCCAGCAGTTCATCCCGACAGGGGGGCGGCGAGCAGTTCTTC. This gives the protein CASSSSRQGGGEQFF.

The chain couples TRBV5-4 to TRBJ1-1; D is perhaps TRBD1 (6 bases). The CDR3 totals 14 residues. Trimming stripped 2 bases from V and 3 bases from J, with 11 bases between. CDR1 and CDR2 from the germline V gene are SGHNT and YYREEE (reference sequence). The CDR3 loop reads CASSFWGADTEAFF. The CDR3 region has the DNA TGTGCCAGCAGCTTTTGGGGGGCGGACACTGAAGCTTTCTTT.

This chain links TRBV7-9 with TRBJ2-1, with D perhaps given as TRBD1 or TRBD2 (5 bases each). The CDR3 has 15 residues. Per germline, CDR1 SEHNR and CDR2 FQNEAQ (reference sequence). The V end lost 5 bases, the J end lost 2 bases, and 13 bases lay between the germline ends. The CDR3 here is CASSALGGAYNEQFF. The CDR3 nucleotides read TGTGCCAGCAGCGCCCTTGGGGGAGCCTACAATGAGCAGTTCTTC.

The V and J genes are TRBV21-1 and TRBJ2-7; the tabulated D call, TRBD2, remains unverified against the DNA. TRBV21-1 is a pseudogene. This CDR3 has 14 residues. This CDR3 reads CASSTIRLDHEQYF. CDR3 in DNA: TGTGCCAGCAGCACGATCCGACTAGACCACGAGCAGTACTTC.

The chain couples TRBV28 to TRBJ2-7; maybe TRBD2 (5 bases). Germline-derived CDR1 and CDR2 are MDHEN and SYDVKM. The V gene lost 3 bases and the J gene lost 4 bases, with 13 bases spanning the gap. CDR3 length: 14 amino acids. The CDR3 sequence: CASSFSVRRYEQYF. CDR3 nucleotide sequence: TGTGCCAGCAGTTTTAGCGTGAGGCGGTACGAGCAGTACTTC.